This TCR beta chain appears in the sequencing data of a study of T-cell reconstitution after alpha-beta-depleted transplantation in children. This clonotype was counted only a few times. This sample's TCRbeta library carried unique molecular identifier barcodes. TCRdb reprocessed the PCR reads via MiXCR and lists one record per CDR3 protein. The table lists roughly 200,000 distinct CDR3 sequences, roughly 6.8% of them singletons. CDR1 is LGHDT and CDR2 is YNNKEL in the germline V gene (reference sequence). The CDR3 runs to 12 residues. Trimming took 0 bases from V and 8 from J, leaving 5 bases between them.

The source material was PBMCs from the stem cell graft donor, sampled from the stem cell graft. The chain uses TRBV3-1 and TRBJ2-1; D call uncertain. This receptor was identified in a human donor who donated a stem cell graft to a child with Wiskott-Aldrich syndrome. The CDR3 DNA reads TGTGCCAGCAGCCAAGATGCCGATGAGCAGTTCTTC. This codes for CASSQDADEQFF.